These T cell receptor beta chains were read from a single sample in a study of CD8 T cells in Susac syndrome. Via MiXCR, TCRdb re-called the immunoSEQ multiplex PCR reads, giving one row per CDR3 protein. In the table there are some 300,000 distinct CDR3 sequences, around nine tenths of which are singletons. The sequenced material came from CD8+ T cells from PBMCs. The receptors shown here come from a human donor with multiple sclerosis. The CDR3 runs from the conserved cysteine through the conserved F or W. The D gene is left open where the match is weak. Some rows have no size entry. The others give once, few or many, or a class for an expanded clone.

TRBJ1-5,.,14,TRBV6-6,.,TGTGCCAGCAGTTACCTAGACACCAATCAGCCCCAGCATTTT,CASSYLDTNQPQHF
TRBJ2-1,.,14,TRBV6-5,.,TGTGCCAGCAGTTACTCCCTAAACTACAATGAGCAGTTCTTC,CASSYSLNYNEQFF
TRBJ1-5,once,12,TRBV7-9,.,TGTGCCAGCAGCTTAGAGTATCAGCCCCAGCATTTT,CASSLEYQPQHF
TRBJ2-5,.,15,TRBV7-9,.,TGTGCCAGCAGCTTAGGACCCGAATCCCAAGAGACCCAGTACTTC,CASSLGPESQETQYF
TRBJ1-1,.,14,TRBV12-3/TRBV12-4,.,TGTGCCAGCAACCCCAGGGTTGTGGACACTGAAGCTTTCTTT,CASNPRVVDTEAFF
TRBJ1-4,.,15,TRBV20-1,TRBD1,TGCAGTGCTAGAGAGAAGGACAGGACTAATGAAAAACTGTTTTTT,CSAREKDRTNEKLFF
TRBJ2-1,.,18,TRBV4-2,TRBD2,TGTGCCAGCAGCCAAGAGACTAGCGGGAATCCCGCCTACAATGAGCAGTTCTTC,CASSQETSGNPAYNEQFF
TRBJ1-2,.,13,TRBV29-1,TRBD1,TGCAGCGCCGGCGGGACAGGAAGGAATGGCTACACCTTC,CSAGGTGRNGYTF
TRBJ2-7,.,13,TRBV28,.,TGTGCCAGCAGTCTAGGGAGGATCACCGAGCAGTACTTC,CASSLGRITEQYF
TRBJ2-1,.,16,TRBV20-1,TRBD2,TGCAGTGCTAGAGGATCTAGCGGGGGCCTGGGGAATGAGCAGTTCTTC,CSARGSSGGLGNEQFF
TRBJ2-5,.,14,TRBV12-5,TRBD2,TGTGCTAGTGCCCGGGGGGGACTTCAAGAGACCCAGTACTTC,CASARGGLQETQYF